This TCR beta chain was recorded in a study of cytomegalovirus exposure and HLA in healthy donors. 13 Jbeta primers and 60 Vbeta primers were used for the PCR. The protocol was immunoSEQ multiplex PCR, while the TCRdb copy is restricted to in-frame clones and leaves out a portion. Found here are around 170,000 clones, less than 75% of them singletons; the top ten hold approximately 1.6%. The source of this sequence is a girl aged 10 to 17 in good health and CMV-seronegative. The material sequenced was PBMCs.

The CDR3 sequence: CASSFPGTEETQYF. CDR3 sequence (DNA): TGTGCCAGCAGCTTCCCCGGGACAGAAGAGACCCAGTACTTC. V usage is TRBV7-6 and J usage is TRBJ2-5, with 7 nucleotides matching TRBD1. Looked up from germline, CDR1 is SGHVS and CDR2 is FNYEAQ. CDR3 length: 14 residues. V shed 3 bases and J 3 bases; nucleotides not matched to a gene: 4. The entire variable domain, with the rest obtained from reference TRBV7-6 and TRBJ2-5, is as follows: GAGVSQSPRYKVTKRGQDVALRCDPISGHVSLYWYRQALGQGPEFLTYFNYEAQQDKSGLPNDRFSAERPEGSISTLTIQRTEQRDSAMYRCASSFPGTEETQYFGPGTRLLVL.